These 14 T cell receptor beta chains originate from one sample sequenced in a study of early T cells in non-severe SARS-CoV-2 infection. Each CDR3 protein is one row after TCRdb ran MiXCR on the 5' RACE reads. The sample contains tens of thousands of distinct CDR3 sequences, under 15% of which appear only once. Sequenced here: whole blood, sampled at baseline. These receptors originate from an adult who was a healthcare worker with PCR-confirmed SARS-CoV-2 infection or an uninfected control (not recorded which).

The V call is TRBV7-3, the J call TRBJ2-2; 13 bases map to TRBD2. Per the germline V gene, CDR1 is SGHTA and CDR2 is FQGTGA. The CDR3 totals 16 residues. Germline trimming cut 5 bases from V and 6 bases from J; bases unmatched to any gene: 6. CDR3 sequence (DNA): TGTGCCAGCAGCCCTGGACTAGCGGGAGCGTCCGGGGAGCTGTTTTTT. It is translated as CASSPGLAGASGELFF.

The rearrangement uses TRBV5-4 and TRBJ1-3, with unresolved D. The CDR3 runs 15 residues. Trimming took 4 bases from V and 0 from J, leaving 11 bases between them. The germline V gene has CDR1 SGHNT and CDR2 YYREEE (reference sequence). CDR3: CASSPDGPSGNTIYF. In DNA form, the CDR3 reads TGTGCCAGCAGCCCTGACGGGCCCTCTGGAAACACCATATATTTT.

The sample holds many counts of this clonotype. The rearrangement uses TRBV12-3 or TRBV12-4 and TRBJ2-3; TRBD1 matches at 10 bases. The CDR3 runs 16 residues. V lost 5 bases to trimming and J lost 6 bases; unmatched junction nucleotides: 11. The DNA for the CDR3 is TGTGCCAGCAGTCCCGGGACAGGGGCCGCCAGGGATACGCAGTATTTT. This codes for CASSPGTGAARDTQYF.

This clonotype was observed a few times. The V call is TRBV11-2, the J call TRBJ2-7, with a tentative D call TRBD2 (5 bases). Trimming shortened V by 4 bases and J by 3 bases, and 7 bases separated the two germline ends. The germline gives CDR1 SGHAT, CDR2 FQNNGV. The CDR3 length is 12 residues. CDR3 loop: CASSSGIYEQYF. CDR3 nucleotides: TGTGCCAGCAGCTCGGGGATCTACGAGCAGTACTTC.

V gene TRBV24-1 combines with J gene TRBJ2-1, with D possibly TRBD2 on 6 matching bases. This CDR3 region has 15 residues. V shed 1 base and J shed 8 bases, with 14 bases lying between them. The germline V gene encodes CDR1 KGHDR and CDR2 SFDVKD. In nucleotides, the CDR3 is TGTGCCACCAGTGATTTAAGGGCTAGCGCGGATGAGCAGTTCTTC. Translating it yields CATSDLRASADEQFF.

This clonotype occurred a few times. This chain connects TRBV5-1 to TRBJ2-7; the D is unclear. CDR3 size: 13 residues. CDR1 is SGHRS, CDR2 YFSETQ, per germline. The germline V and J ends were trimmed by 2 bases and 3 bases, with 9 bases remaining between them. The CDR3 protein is CASSLDELYEQYF. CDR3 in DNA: TGCGCCAGCAGCTTAGACGAACTCTACGAGCAGTACTTC.

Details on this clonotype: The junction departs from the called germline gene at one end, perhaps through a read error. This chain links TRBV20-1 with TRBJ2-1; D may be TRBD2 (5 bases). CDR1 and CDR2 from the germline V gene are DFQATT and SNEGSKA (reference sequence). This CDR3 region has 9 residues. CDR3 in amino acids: CSLLHRDEF. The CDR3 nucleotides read TGCAGCCTTCTCCACCGGGATGAATTC.

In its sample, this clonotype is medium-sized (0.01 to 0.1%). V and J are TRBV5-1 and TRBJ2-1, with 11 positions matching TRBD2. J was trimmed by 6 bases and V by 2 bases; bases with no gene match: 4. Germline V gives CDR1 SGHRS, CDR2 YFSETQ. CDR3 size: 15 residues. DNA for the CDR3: TGCGCCAGCAGCTTTAGCGGGGGGGCCCCCAATGAGCAGTTCTTC. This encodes CASSFSGGAPNEQFF. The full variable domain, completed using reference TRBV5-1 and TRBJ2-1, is KAGVTQTPRYLIKTRGQQVTLSCSPISGHRSVSWYQQTPGQGLQFLFEYFSETQRNKGNFPGRFSGRQFSNSRSEMNVSTLELGDSALYLCASSFSGGAPNEQFFGPGTRLTVL.

The CDR3 loop is CASSKDRSNQPQHF. The CDR3 DNA sequence: TGTGCCAGCAGTAAGGACAGATCCAATCAGCCCCAGCATTTT. The V call is TRBV12-3 or TRBV12-4, the J call TRBJ1-5; perhaps TRBD1 as D (6 bases). The CDR3 is 14 amino acids. The germline V and J ends were trimmed by 5 bases and 3 bases, with 11 bases remaining between them.

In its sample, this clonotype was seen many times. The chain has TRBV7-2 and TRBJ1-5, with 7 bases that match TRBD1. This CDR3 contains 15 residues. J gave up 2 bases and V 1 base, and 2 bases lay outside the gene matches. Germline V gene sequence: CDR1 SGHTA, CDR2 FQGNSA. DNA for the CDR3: TGTGCCAGCAGCTTAGTGCAGGGGGGCAATCAGCCCCAGCATTTT. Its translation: CASSLVQGGNQPQHF.

CDR3 DNA sequence: TGCGCCAGCAGTCAGTTCGTTGGGGACACTGAAGCTTTCTTT. It yields the protein CASSQFVGDTEAFF. The chain is built from TRBV5-1 and TRBJ1-1; D ambiguous. Germline loops: CDR1 SGHRS, CDR2 YFSETQ. V lost 5 bases to trimming and J lost 3 bases, with 14 bases between them. CDR3 length: 14 residues.

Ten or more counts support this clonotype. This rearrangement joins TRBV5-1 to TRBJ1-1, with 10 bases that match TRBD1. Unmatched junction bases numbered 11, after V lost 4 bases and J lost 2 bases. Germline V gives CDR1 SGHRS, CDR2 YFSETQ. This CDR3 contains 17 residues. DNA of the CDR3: TGCGCCAGCAGCGAACGACAGGGACAGGGGATAAACACTGAAGCTTTCTTT. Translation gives CASSERQGQGINTEAFF.

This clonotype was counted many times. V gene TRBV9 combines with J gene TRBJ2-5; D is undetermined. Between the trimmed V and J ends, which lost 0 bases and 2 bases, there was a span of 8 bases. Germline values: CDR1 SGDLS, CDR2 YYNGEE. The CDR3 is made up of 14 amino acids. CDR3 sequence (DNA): TGTGCCAGCAGCGTAGATATGGCTCAAGAGACCCAGTACTTC. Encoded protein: CASSVDMAQETQYF.

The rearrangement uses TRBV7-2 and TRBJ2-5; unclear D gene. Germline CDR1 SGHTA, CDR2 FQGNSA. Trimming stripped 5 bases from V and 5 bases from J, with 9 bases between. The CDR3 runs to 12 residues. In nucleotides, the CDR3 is TGTGCCAGCAGCCAACAGCGTGAGACCCAGTACTTC. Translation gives CASSQQRETQYF.